This TCR beta chain derives from a study of T cells in tuberculosis. Whole-study findings and limits: Active tuberculosis alpha repertoires lay closer to GMM-specific TCRs than controls'. Cases with active tuberculosis were adults, while controls were adolescents. Active tuberculosis patients had shorter CDR3-alpha; the beta difference was nonsignificant.

A note on this clone: Antigen unknown.

At study entry, adolescents had tuberculin skin tests and IGRA screening. Assay: immunoSEQ multiplex PCR; the TCRdb copy retains only in-frame clones and omits some. This table has 25,000 to 35,000 clones, approximately 94% appearing once. The CDR3 sequence is 14 residues long. Germline CDR1 reads LNHDA; CDR2 reads SQIVND (reference sequence). The V gene lost 3 bases and the J gene lost 3 bases, with 12 bases spanning the gap. This sequence originates from a donor between 10 and 35 years old with latent tuberculosis or without tuberculosis infection. The chain recombines TRBV19 with TRBJ2-7; maybe TRBD2 (5 bases). Sequenced: PBMCs. DNA of the CDR3: TGTGCCAGTAGTATTGGACTCCCAAACTACGAGCAGTACTTC. This gives the protein CASSIGLPNYEQYF. The full variable domain, completed using reference TRBV19 and TRBJ2-7, is DGGITQSPKYLFRKEGQNVTLSCEQNLNHDAMYWYRQDPGQGLRLIYYSQIVNDFQKGDIAEGYSVSREKKESFPLTVTSAQKNPTAFYLCASSIGLPNYEQYFGPGTRLTVT.